These T cell receptor beta chains were read from a single sample in a study of blood T cell repertoires in COVID-19. The table came from immunoSEQ multiplex PCR; TCRdb's copy has only in-frame clones and leaves some out. The sample includes about 340,000 clones, roughly 90% of them seen just once. Sequences were obtained from PBMCs or T cells enriched from blood (not recorded which). These TCRs come from a woman aged 25 to 39 who had recovered from COVID-19. Each CDR3 is given with its conserved first and last residue.

V gene	J gene	CDR3 protein
TRBV7-2	TRBJ1-1	CASSLGRGLSTEAFF
TRBV6-2/TRBV6-3	TRBJ2-7	CASSYATSGRSSYEQYF
TRBV3-1/TRBV3-2	TRBJ2-2	CASSHPSWSPSTGELFF
TRBV20-1	TRBJ1-2	CSASIVIREGISSNYGYTF
TRBV3-1/TRBV3-2	TRBJ2-7	CASSQGFGYSAAEQYF
TRBV25-1	TRBJ1-2	CASSEIGGQGANYGYTF
TRBV20-1	TRBJ1-2	CSHITGNGYTF
TRBV6-5	TRBJ1-2	CASSYSRDTRNYGYTF
TRBV19	TRBJ2-3	CASSTDDTPPGRGVRDTQYF
TRBV18	TRBJ1-2	CASSAAVTGYTF
TRBV5-1	TRBJ2-3	CASSKAGGPDTQYF
TRBV7-6	TRBJ1-2	CASSLDLQGRGYTF